Listed here are 8 T cell receptor beta chains from one sample, sequenced in a study of cytomegalovirus exposure and HLA in healthy donors. Profiled with immunoSEQ multiplex PCR; TCRdb holds only in-frame clones, not every one. The sample consists of 120,000 to 150,000 clones, 80% to 90% of them appearing once. Sequenced material: PBMCs. Receptors originate from a young woman in good health and CMV-seropositive.

The chain is built from TRBV6-1 and TRBJ1-2; D may be TRBD1 (5 bases). In germline, CDR1 is MNHNS, CDR2 SASEGT. The ends were cut back, 1 base at V and 3 bases at J, with 9 bases in the middle. CDR3 length: 14 residues. For the CDR3, the DNA is TGTGCCAGCAGTGAAGGGGGCAGCTACTATGGCTACACCTTC. This codes for CASSEGGSYYGYTF.

V usage is TRBV4-1 and J usage is TRBJ2-1, with TRBD2 matching over 10 bases. There are 15 residues in the CDR3. Germline CDR1 MGHRA, CDR2 YSYEKL. V was clipped by 1 base and J by 13 bases; unmatched bases: 10. CDR3 residues: CASSQVSGGPVLQFF. For the CDR3, the DNA is TGCGCCAGCAGCCAAGTTAGCGGGGGGCCTGTTTTACAGTTCTTC.

The chain carries TRBV11-3 and TRBJ2-2, with D uncertain. Looked up from germline, CDR1 is SGHNT and CDR2 is YENEEA. V dropped 3 bases and J dropped 5 bases, with 13 bases sitting between them. The CDR3 sequence is 15 residues long. The CDR3 DNA follows: TGTGCCAGCAGCTTGAACACAAAGTTGACCGGGGAGCTGTTTTTT. Encoded protein: CASSLNTKLTGELFF. Full variable domain (remainder filled in from reference TRBV11-3 and TRBJ2-2): EAGVVQSPRYKIIEKKQPVAFWCNPISGHNTLYWYLQNLGQGPELLIRYENEEAVDDSQLPKDRFSAERLKGVDSTLKIQPAELGDSAVYLCASSLNTKLTGELFFGEGSRLTVL.

DNA of the CDR3: TGCGCCAGCAGCTTGGGACACCCTCTTACAAATGAGCAGTTCTTC. This sequence encodes CASSLGHPLTNEQFF. The chain is built from TRBV5-1 and TRBJ2-1, with D hard to call. The CDR3 runs 15 residues. V dropped 0 bases and J dropped 7 bases, with 14 bases sitting between them. Germline values: CDR1 SGHRS, CDR2 YFSETQ.

The gene calls are TRBV10-2 and TRBJ1-5, with unresolved D. The V end was cut by 2 bases, the J end by 9 bases, with 11 bases between. The CDR3 has 13 amino acids. CDR1 and CDR2 from the germline V gene are WSHSY and SAAADI. CDR3 residues: CASSENLRGPQHF. CDR3 coding DNA: TGCGCCAGCAGTGAGAATCTTCGGGGGCCCCAGCATTTT.

This clone was counted only a few times. The CDR3 sequence: CASSDSSGDQPQHF. CDR3 sequence (DNA): TGCGCCAGCAGTGACTCCTCAGGGGATCAGCCCCAGCATTTT. The V gene is TRBV10-2, the J gene TRBJ1-5; maybe TRBD1 (6 bases). Trimming shortened V by 3 bases and J by 5 bases, and 11 bases separated the two germline ends. CDR1 and CDR2 (germline): WSHSY, SAAADI. This CDR3 is 14 amino acids long.

The genes are TRBV4-1 and TRBJ1-1, with no clear D. The CDR3 totals 15 residues. The V gene lost 2 bases and the J gene lost 1 base, with 11 bases spanning the gap. Germline V gene lookup returns CDR1 MGHRA and CDR2 YSYEKL. The CDR3 DNA reads TGCGCCAGCAGCCAATTCAACACAAGGAACACTGAAGCTTTCTTT. Translated: CASSQFNTRNTEAFF.

The V and J genes are TRBV5-6 and TRBJ2-5, with D possibly being TRBD1 (5 bases). The CDR3 loop spans 13 amino acids. Germline V gene lookup returns CDR1 SGHDT and CDR2 YYEEEE. V was clipped by 0 bases and J by 5 bases, with 8 bases between them. This CDR3 is CASSLGGYETQYF. The CDR3 DNA sequence: TGTGCCAGCAGCTTGGGGGGCTACGAGACCCAGTACTTC.